This entry is about one T cell receptor beta chain. The antigen is not known. The data were taken from a study of CD8 T cells in ankylosing spondylitis. General study points: Matched synovial fluid from ankylosing spondylitis patients was reported to be enriched for disease-linked clones.

A quantitative 5'-RACE method, one with molecular barcodes, was used to make TCR beta libraries. Via MiXCR, TCRdb re-called the 5' RACE reads, giving one row per CDR3 protein. The profile shows more than 110,000 distinct CDR3 sequences, 6.5% to 8.5% of them singletons. The CDR3 totals 14 residues. The V gene end was trimmed by 0 bases and the J gene end by 8 bases; junction bases not matched to a gene: 6. Germline CDR1 is SGHRS and CDR2 is YFSETQ. Sequencing was performed on synovial fluid, either unsorted or a sorted T cell fraction (not recorded which). V is TRBV5-1 and J is TRBJ2-7, with 9 bases aligning to TRBD2. This TCR was sampled from a male donor with ankylosing spondylitis. CDR3 sequence reads: CASSLASGTAKQYF. The DNA of the CDR3 is TGCGCCAGCAGCTTGGCTAGCGGGACCGCGAAGCAGTACTTC.